The T cell receptor beta chain under discussion was sequenced for a study of T cells in Graves' hyperthyroidism and ophthalmopathy. Whole-study context: Prior to any treatment, at the point of initial diagnosis, peripheral blood was collected.

This clonotype turned up a few times. There are 15 residues in the CDR3. The germline CDR1 and CDR2 sequences are LNHDA and SQIVND (reference sequence). V lost 4 bases and J lost 2; bases outside the gene matches: 4. Exclusion of a patient resulted from uncontrolled infection, other autoimmune disease, pregnancy or lactation. The authors obtained PBMCs from about 9.5 ml of fresh peripheral blood. TCR beta CDR3 region amplification was performed from RNA transcripts. The primer set for the first-round RT-PCR of the TCR CDR3 was HTBI. TCRdb independently ran MiXCR on the multiplex PCR reads; one entry per CDR3 protein. The data hold over 200,000 distinct CDR3 sequences, with about 15% observed a single time.

The TCR sequence derives from a man over 45 with Graves' hyperthyroidism. The rearrangement uses TRBV19 and TRBJ1-1; 10 bases agree with TRBD1. Sequencing used blood. Here the CDR3 DNA reads TGTGCCAGTAGTAGCGACAGGGGGCCCAACACTGAAGCTTTCTTT. Residues: CASSSDRGPNTEAFF.